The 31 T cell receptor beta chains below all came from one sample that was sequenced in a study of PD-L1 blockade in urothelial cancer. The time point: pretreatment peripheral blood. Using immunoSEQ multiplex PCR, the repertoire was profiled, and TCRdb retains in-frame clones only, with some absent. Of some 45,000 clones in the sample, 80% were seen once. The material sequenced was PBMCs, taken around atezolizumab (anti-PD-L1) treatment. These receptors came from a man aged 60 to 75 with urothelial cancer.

For the CDR3, the DNA is TGTGCCAGCAGTTTAACAGGGATTAACACAGATACGCAGTATTTT. Encoded protein: CASSLTGINTDTQYF. This chain joins TRBV28 and TRBJ2-3; a possible D gene is TRBD1 (6 bases). V lost 2 bases and J 2 bases, leaving 11 bases between the germline ends. The germline gives CDR1 MDHEN, CDR2 SYDVKM. The CDR3 totals 15 residues.

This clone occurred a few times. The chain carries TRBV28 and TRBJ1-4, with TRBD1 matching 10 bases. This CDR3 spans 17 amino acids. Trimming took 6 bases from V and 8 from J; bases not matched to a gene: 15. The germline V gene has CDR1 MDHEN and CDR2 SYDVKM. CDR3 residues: CASSSEWTGGWDEKLFF. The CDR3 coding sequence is TGTGCCAGCAGCTCAGAATGGACAGGGGGGTGGGACGAAAAACTGTTTTTT. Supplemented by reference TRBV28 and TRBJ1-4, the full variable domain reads DVKVTQSSRYLVKRTGEKVFLECVQDMDHENMFWYRQDPGLGLRLIYFSYDVKMKEKGDIPEGYSVSREKKERFSLILESASTNQTSMYLCASSSEWTGGWDEKLFFGSGTQLSVL.

The CDR3 is CASRLDGNNEQFF. The DNA of the CDR3 is TGTGCCAGCAGGCTAGACGGGAACAATGAGCAGTTCTTC. The chain links TRBV2 to TRBJ2-1; TRBD2 is a possible D gene (5 bases). This CDR3 comprises 13 residues. The V gene's germline CDR1 is SNHLY and CDR2 FYNNEI. Trimming pared 6 bases from V and 5 bases from J, leaving 11 bases between.

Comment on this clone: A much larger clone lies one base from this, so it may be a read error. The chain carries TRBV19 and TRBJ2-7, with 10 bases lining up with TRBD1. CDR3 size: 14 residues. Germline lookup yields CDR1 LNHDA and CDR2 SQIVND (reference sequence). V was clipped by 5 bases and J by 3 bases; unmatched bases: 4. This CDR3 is CASSPRTGGYEQYF. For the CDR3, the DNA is TGTGCCAGTAGTCCCCGGACAGGGGGCTACGAGCAGTACTTC.

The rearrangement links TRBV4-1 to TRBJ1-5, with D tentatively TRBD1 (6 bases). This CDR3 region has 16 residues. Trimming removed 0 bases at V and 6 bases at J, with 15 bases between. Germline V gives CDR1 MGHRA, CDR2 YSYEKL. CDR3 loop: CASSQEVAGAAQPQHF. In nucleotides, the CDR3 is TGCGCCAGCAGCCAAGAAGTGGCAGGGGCGGCTCAGCCCCAGCATTTT.

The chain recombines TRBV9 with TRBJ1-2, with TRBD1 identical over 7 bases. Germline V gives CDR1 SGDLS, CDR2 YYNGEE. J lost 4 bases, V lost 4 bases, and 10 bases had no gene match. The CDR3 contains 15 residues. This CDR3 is CASSSQTGTPYGYTF. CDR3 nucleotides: TGTGCCAGCAGCTCCCAGACAGGGACCCCCTATGGCTACACCTTC.

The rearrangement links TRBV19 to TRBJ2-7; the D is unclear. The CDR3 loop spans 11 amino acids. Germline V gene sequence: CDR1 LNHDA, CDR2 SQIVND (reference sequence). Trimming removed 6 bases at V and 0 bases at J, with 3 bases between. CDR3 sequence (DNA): TGTGCCAGTAGCAGCTCCTACGAGCAGTACTTC. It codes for CASSSSYEQYF.

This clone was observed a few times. CDR3 nucleotide sequence: TGTGCCAGCAGTCCCCCTGGCCCCACAGATACGCAGTATTTT. Residues: CASSPPGPTDTQYF. This sequence joins TRBV28 and TRBJ2-3, with D unclear. CDR3 size: 14 residues. Germline V lookup: CDR1 MDHEN, CDR2 SYDVKM. With 5 bases removed from V and 2 bases from J, the gap between germline ends came to 11 bases. The full variable domain, with the rest looked up from reference TRBV28 and TRBJ2-3, is DVKVTQSSRYLVKRTGEKVFLECVQDMDHENMFWYRQDPGLGLRLIYFSYDVKMKEKGDIPEGYSVSREKKERFSLILESASTNQTSMYLCASSPPGPTDTQYFGPGTRLTVL.

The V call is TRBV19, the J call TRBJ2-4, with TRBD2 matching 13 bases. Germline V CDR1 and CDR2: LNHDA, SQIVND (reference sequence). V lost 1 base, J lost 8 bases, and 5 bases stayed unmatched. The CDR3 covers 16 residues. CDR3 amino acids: CASSIGRTSGSDIQYF. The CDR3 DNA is TGTGCCAGTAGTATAGGCCGGACTAGCGGGAGTGACATTCAGTACTTC.

This chain's CDR3 is CASSYLSSGSSYEQYF. The CDR3 nucleotides are TGTGCCAGCAGTTACCTGTCCAGCGGGAGCTCCTACGAGCAGTACTTC. The V and J genes are TRBV6-5 and TRBJ2-7, with 8 bases fitting TRBD2. Trimming removed 2 bases from V and 0 bases from J; junction bases left unmatched: 6. The CDR3 is 16 residues long. The germline gives CDR1 MNHEY, CDR2 SVGAGI.

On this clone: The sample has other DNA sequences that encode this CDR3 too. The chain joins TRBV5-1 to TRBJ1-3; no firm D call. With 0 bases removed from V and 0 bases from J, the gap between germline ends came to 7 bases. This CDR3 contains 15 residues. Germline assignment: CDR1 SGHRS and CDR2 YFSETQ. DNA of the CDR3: TGCGCCAGCAGCTTGGCAGGTGGCTCTGGAAACACCATATATTTT. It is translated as CASSLAGGSGNTIYF.

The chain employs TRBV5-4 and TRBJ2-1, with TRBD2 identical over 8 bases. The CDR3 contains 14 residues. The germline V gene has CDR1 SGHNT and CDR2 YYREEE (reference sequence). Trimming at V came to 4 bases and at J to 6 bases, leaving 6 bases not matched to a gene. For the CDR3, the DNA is TGTGCCAGCAGCACAAGCGGGGGCTTCAATGAGCAGTTCTTC. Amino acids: CASSTSGGFNEQFF.

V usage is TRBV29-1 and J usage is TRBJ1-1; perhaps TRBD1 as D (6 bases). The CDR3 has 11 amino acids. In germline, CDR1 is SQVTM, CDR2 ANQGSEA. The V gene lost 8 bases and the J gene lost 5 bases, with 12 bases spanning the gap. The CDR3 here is CSSVRGTEAFF. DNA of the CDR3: TGCAGCTCCGTGAGGGGGACTGAAGCTTTCTTT.

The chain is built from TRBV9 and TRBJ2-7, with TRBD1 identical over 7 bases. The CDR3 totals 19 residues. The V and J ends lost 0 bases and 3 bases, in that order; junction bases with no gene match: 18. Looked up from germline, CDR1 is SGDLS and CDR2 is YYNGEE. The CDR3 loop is CASSVGYSPKQGIHYEQYF. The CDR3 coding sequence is TGTGCCAGCAGCGTAGGGTACTCTCCGAAACAGGGGATTCACTACGAGCAGTACTTC.

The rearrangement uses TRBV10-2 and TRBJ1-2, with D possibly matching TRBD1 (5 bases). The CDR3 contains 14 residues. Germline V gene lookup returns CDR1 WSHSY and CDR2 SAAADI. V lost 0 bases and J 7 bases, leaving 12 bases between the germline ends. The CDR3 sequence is CASSESAGNVGYTF. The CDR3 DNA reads TGCGCCAGCAGTGAGTCTGCAGGGAATGTTGGCTACACCTTC.

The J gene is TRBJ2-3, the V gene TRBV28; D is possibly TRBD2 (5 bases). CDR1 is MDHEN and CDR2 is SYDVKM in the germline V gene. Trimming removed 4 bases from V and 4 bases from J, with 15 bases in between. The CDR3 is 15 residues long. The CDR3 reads CASSSWIRGSDTQYF. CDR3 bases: TGTGCCAGCAGTTCATGGATTAGAGGGTCAGATACGCAGTATTTT. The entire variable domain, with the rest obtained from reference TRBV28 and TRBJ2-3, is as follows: DVKVTQSSRYLVKRTGEKVFLECVQDMDHENMFWYRQDPGLGLRLIYFSYDVKMKEKGDIPEGYSVSREKKERFSLILESASTNQTSMYLCASSSWIRGSDTQYFGPGTRLTVL.

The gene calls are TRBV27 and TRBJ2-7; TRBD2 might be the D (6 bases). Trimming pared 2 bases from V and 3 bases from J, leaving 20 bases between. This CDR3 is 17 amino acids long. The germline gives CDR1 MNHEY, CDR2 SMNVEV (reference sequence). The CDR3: CASSLRQRGGTGYEQYF. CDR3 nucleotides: TGTGCCAGCAGTTTACGACAAAGGGGCGGGACTGGCTACGAGCAGTACTTC.

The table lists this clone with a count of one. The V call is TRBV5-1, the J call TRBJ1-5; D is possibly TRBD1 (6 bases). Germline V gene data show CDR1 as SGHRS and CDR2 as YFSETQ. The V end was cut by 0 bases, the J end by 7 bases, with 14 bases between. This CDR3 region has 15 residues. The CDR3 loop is CASSLDGGSGQPQHF. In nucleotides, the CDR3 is TGCGCCAGCAGCTTGGATGGGGGCTCGGGGCAGCCCCAGCATTTT.

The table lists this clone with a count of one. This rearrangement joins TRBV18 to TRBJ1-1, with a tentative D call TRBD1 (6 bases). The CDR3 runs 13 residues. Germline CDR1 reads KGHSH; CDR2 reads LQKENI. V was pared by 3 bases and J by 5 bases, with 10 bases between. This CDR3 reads CASSPEGVTEAFF. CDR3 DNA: TGTGCCAGCTCACCCGAGGGGGTTACTGAAGCTTTCTTT.

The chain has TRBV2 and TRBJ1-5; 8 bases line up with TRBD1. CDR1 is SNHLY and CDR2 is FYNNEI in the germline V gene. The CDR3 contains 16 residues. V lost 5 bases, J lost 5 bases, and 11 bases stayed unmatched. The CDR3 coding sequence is TGTGCCAGCAGTCAACCTGGGACAGGCGGTGATCAGCCCCAGCATTTT. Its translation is CASSQPGTGGDQPQHF.

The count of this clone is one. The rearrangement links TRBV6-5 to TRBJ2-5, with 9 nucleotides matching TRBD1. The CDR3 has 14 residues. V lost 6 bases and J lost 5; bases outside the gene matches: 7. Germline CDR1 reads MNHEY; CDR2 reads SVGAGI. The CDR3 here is CASRNRGRGETQYF. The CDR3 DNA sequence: TGTGCCAGCAGAAACAGGGGGCGAGGGGAGACCCAGTACTTC.

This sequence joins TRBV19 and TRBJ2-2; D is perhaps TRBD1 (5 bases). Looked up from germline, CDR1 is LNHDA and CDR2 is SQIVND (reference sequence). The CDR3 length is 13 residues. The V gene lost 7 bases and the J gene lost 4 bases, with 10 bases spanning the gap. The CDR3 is CASMAGLTGELFF. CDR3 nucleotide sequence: TGTGCCAGTATGGCAGGGCTCACCGGGGAGCTGTTTTTT.

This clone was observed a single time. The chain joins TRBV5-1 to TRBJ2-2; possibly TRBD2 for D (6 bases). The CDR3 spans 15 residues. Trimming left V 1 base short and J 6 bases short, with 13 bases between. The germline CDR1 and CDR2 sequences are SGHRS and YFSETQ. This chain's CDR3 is CASSLLADTPGELFF. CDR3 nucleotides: TGCGCCAGCAGCTTGTTAGCGGATACACCCGGGGAGCTGTTTTTT.

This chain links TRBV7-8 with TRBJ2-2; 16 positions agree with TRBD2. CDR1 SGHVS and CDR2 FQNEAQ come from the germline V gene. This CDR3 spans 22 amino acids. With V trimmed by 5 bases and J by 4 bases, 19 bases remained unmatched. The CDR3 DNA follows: TGTGCCAGCAGCCCACTCCTCTTCCCGGGACTAGCGGGGGGGCGAGTCACCGGGGAGCTGTTTTTT. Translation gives CASSPLLFPGLAGGRVTGELFF. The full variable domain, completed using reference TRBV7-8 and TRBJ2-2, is GAGVSQSPRYKVAKRGQDVALRCDPISGHVSLFWYQQALGQGPEFLTYFQNEAQLDKSGLPSDRFFAERPEGSVSTLKIQRTQQEDSAVYLCASSPLLFPGLAGGRVTGELFFGEGSRLTVL.

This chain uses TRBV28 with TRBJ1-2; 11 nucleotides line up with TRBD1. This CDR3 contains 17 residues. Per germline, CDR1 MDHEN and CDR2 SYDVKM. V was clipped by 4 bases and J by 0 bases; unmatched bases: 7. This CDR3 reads CASSSSGTGGTNYGYTF. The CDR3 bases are TGTGCCAGCAGTTCCTCCGGGACAGGGGGAACTAACTATGGCTACACCTTC.

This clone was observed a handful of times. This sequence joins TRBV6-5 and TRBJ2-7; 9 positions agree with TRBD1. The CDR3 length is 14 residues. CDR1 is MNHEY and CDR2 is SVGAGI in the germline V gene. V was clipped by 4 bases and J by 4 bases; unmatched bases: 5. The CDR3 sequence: CASSSTGGRYEQYF. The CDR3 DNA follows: TGTGCCAGCAGTTCGACAGGGGGTAGGTACGAGCAGTACTTC.

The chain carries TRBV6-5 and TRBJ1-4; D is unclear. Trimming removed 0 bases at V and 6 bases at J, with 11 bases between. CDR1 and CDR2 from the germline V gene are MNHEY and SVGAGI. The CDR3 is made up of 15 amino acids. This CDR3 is CASSYSTDKYEKLFF. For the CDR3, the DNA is TGTGCCAGCAGTTACTCGACTGATAAGTATGAAAAACTGTTTTTT.

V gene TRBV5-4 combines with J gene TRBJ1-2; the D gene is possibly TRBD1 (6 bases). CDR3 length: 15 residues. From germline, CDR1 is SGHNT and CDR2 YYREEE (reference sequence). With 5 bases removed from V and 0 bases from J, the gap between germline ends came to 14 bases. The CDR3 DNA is TGTGCCAGCAGTTCCCAGGGGACAACTAACTATGGCTACACCTTC. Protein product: CASSSQGTTNYGYTF.

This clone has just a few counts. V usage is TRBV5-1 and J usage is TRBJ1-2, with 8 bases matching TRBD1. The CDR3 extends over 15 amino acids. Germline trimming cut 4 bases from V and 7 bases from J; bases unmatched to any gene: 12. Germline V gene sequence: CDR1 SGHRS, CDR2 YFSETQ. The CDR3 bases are TGCGCCAGCAGCCAGCCGGGACAGGCGGGGAGTGGCTACACCTTC. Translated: CASSQPGQAGSGYTF.

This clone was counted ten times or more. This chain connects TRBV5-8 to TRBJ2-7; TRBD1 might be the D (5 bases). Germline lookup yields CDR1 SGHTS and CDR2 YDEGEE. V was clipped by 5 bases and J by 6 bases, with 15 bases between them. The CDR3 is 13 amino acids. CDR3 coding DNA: TGTGCCAGCAGTCCCCGCCAGGGTAGCGAGCAGTACTTC. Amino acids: CASSPRQGSEQYF.

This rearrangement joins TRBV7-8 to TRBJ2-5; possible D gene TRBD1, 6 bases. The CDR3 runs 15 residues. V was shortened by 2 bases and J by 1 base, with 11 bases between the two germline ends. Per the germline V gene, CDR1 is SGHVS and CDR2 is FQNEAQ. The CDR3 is CASSLYRAPQETQYF. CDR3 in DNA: TGTGCCAGCAGCTTATACAGGGCACCCCAAGAGACCCAGTACTTC.